This record covers a single T cell receptor beta chain. Antigen: not known. The analysis combined second doses at about 4 or about 12 weeks. This sample is drawn from a study of T cell responses to AZD1222 COVID-19 vaccine. Findings and caveats of the study: Targets within unmutated variant regions were reportedly found for nearly half of spike-specific TCRs. At study baseline, merely a handful of AZD1222 recipients were seropositive. White British donors predominated, females outnumbered males, and clonal diversity was possibly underestimated.

V lost 5 bases and J lost 4, with 17 bases in between. The CDR3 has 15 residues. The germline CDR1 and CDR2 sequences are SEHNR and FQNEAQ (reference sequence). Assay used: immunoSEQ multiplex PCR; TCRdb lists only in-frame clones, some missing. The table lists more than 85,000 clones, about 94% of them singletons. The J gene is TRBJ1-1, the V gene TRBV7-9; D perhaps matches TRBD1 (5 bases). This specimen was peripheral blood, taken 28 days after the second AZD1222 dose. This TCR was sampled from an adult who received the AZD1222 COVID-19 vaccine. In DNA form, the CDR3 reads TGTGCCAGCAGCCCCTCCGGACATATGGTCACTGAAGCTTTCTTT. It yields the protein CASSPSGHMVTEAFF.